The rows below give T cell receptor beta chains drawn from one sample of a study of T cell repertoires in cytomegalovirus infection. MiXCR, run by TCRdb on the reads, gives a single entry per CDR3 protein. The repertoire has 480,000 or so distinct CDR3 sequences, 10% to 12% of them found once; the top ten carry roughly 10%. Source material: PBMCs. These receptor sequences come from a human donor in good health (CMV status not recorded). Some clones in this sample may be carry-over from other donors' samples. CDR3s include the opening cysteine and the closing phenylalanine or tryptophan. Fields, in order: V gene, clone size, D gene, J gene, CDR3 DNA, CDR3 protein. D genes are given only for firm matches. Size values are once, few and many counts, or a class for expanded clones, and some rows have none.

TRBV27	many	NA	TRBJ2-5	TGTGCCAGCAGTTCCCGACCACTAGGAGGGGAGACCCAGTACTTC	CASSSRPLGGETQYF
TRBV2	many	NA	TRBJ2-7	TGTGCCAGCAGTGAATTGATTTTGACGGACGAGCAGTACTTC	CASSELILTDEQYF
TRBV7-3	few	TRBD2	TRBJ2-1	TGTGCCAGCAGCGGGACGGGGGGGCGGAATGAGCAGTTCTTC	CASSGTGGRNEQFF
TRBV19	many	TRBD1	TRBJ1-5	TGTGCCAGTAGTCTCAAAGACAGGGGTCTCGATCAGCCCCAGCATTTT	CASSLKDRGLDQPQHF
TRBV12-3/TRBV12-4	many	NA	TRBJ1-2	TGTGCCAGCAGTTTTTTAGCAGCGATCGACTATGGCTACACCTTC	CASSFLAAIDYGYTF
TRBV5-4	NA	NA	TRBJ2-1	TGTGCCAGCAGGGCTCAGGGGGGATACAATGAGCAGTTCTTC	CASRAQGGYNEQFF
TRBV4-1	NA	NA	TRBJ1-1	TGCGCCAGCAGCGAATCCGGGACTGAAGCTTTCTTT	CASSESGTEAFF
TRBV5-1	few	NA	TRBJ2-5	TGCGCCAGCAGCTTGGAACAGGCCGACGGAGGGGAGACCCAGTACTTC	CASSLEQADGGETQYF
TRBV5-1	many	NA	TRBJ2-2	TGCGCCAGCAGCGTACTGAACACCGGGGAGCTGTTTTTT	CASSVLNTGELFF
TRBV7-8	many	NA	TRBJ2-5	TGTGCCAGCAGCCCCCGTCGTGGGGGTGGGGAGACCCAGTACTTC	CASSPRRGGGETQYF
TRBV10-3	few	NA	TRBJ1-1	TGTGCCATCCGGGACTCTACGAACACTGAAGCTTTCTTT	CAIRDSTNTEAFF
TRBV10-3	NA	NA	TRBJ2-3	TGTGCCATCAGTGAAAGGGTGGCAGATACGCAGTATTTT	CAISERVADTQYF
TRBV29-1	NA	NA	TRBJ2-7	TGCAGCGTTGTTGGGGAACGCTACGAGCAGTACTTC	CSVVGERYEQYF
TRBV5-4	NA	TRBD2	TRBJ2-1	TGTGCCAGCAGTTTAGCGGGAGTGGAGGGGAATGAGCAGTTCTTC	CASSLAGVEGNEQFF
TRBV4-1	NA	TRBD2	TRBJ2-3	TGCGCCAGCAGCCCTGGTCCAGCGGGCCCGACGGGGGGGACAGATACGCAGTATTTT	CASSPGPAGPTGGTDTQYF
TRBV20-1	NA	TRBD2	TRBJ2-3	TGCAGTGCTAGGAGTAGCGGGAGGTTAACAGATACGCAGTATTTT	CSARSSGRLTDTQYF
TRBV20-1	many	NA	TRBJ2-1	TGCAGTGCTAGAGACCCTAGTGTGGAGCAGTTCTTC	CSARDPSVEQFF
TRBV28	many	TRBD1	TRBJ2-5	TGTGCCAGCAGTTTGCAGGGGATCCGGGACAGGGACCAAGAGACCCAGTACTTC	CASSLQGIRDRDQETQYF
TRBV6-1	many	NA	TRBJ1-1	TGTGCCAGCAGTGTGGACAGCCCTGAAGCTTTCTTT	CASSVDSPEAFF
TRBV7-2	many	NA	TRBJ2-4	TGTGCCAGCAGCACCACTAGCTCGGGAAACATTCAGTACTTC	CASSTTSSGNIQYF
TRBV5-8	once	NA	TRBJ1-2	TGTGCCAGCAGCTTTAGGATTTCCTATGGCTACACCTTC	CASSFRISYGYTF
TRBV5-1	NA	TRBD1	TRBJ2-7	TGCGCCAGCAGCTCCAGTTACGGGACAGGGAGCGTCTACGAGCAGTACTTC	CASSSSYGTGSVYEQYF
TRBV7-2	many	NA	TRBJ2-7	TGTGCCAGCAGCTTGGGTCAGACTTCCCGAGGCTACGAGCAGTACTTC	CASSLGQTSRGYEQYF
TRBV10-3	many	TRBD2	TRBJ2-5	TGTGCCATCAAACCCGGGACTAGCGGTCAAGAGACCCAGTACTTC	CAIKPGTSGQETQYF
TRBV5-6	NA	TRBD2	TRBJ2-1	TGTGCCAGCAGCTTACCGGGACTAGCGGGGTTGCGGGACAATGAGCAGTTCTTC	CASSLPGLAGLRDNEQFF
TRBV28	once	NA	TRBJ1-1	TGTGCCAGCAGTTTACAGGGACGGGAGGCTTTCTTT	CASSLQGREAFF
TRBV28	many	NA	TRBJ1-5	TGTGCCAGCAGTCCCCCCCCGGGGCATCAGCCCCAGCATTTT	CASSPPPGHQPQHF
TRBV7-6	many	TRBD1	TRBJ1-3	TGTGCCAGCAGCCGCCCCCGGACAGGGGAAGACACCATATATTTT	CASSRPRTGEDTIYF
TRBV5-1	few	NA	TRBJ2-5	TGCGCCAGCAGCTTGGCGTCTCGGTCGCAAGAGACCCAGTACTTC	CASSLASRSQETQYF
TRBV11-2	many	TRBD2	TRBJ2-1	TGTGCCAGCAGCTTGACTAGCGGGAGGCATGAGCAGTTCTTC	CASSLTSGRHEQFF
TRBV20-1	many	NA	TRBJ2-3	TGCAGTGCTAGAGATCGCCACACAGATACGCAGTATTTT	CSARDRHTDTQYF
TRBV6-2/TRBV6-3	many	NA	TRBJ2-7	TGTGCCAGCAGTTACTTGAGCGAGCAGTACTTC	CASSYLSEQYF
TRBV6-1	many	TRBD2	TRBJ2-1	TGTGCCAGCAGTGACGGAGGGTTAGCGGGAGCCCTTAGCAATGAGCAGTTCTTC	CASSDGGLAGALSNEQFF
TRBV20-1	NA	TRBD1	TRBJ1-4	TGCAGTGCGACAGGGTCTTCGGCTAATGAAAAACTGTTTTTT	CSATGSSANEKLFF
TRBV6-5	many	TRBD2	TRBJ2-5	TGTGCCAGCAGTTACTCTCAAGCGGGGAACCAAGAGACCCAGTACTTC	CASSYSQAGNQETQYF
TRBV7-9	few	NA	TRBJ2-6	TGTGCCAGCAGCTTAGCAGGAGTGGGCAGTCTCTCTGGGGCCAACGTCCTGACTTTC	CASSLAGVGSLSGANVLTF
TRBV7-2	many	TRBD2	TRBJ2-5	TGTGCCAGCAGCTTAGGGGGACTAGCGGGGACCGGGGTCCAGTACTTC	CASSLGGLAGTGVQYF
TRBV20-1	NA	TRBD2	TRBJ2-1	TGCAGTGCTAGAGATGTAGCGGGGGCGAATGAGCAGTTCTTC	CSARDVAGANEQFF
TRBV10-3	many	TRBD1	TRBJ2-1	TGTGCCTCCAGGACAGGGGGCCACGAGCAGTTCTTC	CASRTGGHEQFF
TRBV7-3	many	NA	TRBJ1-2	TGTGCCAGCAGCTCAGACCTTGGATATGGCTACACCTTC	CASSSDLGYGYTF
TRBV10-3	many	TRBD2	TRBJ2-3	TGTGCCATCAGAAGCGGGAACCCTAGCACAGATACGCAGTATTTT	CAIRSGNPSTDTQYF
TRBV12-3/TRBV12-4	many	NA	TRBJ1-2	TGTGCCAGCAGCTACCAAGCCGAGGCTGGGTACACCTTC	CASSYQAEAGYTF
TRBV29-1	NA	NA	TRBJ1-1	TGCAGCGTTGATCGGGAGGGGAACACTGAAGCTTTCTTT	CSVDREGNTEAFF
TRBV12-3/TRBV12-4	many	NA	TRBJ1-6	TGTGCCAGCAGTCCCCGGACGAGGAGCTCCTATAATTCACCCCTCCACTTT	CASSPRTRSSYNSPLHF
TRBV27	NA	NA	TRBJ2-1	TGTGCCAGCAGTCTCGGGCCTCAGGCAGGCAATGAGCAGTTCTTC	CASSLGPQAGNEQFF
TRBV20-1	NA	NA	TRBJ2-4	TGCAGTGCTAGGAACAGGGCAACCAAAAACATTCAGTACTTC	CSARNRATKNIQYF
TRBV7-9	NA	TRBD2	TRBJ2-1	TGTGCCAGCAGAATGGCGGCTAGCGGGGAGGGGAATGAGCAGTTCTTC	CASRMAASGEGNEQFF
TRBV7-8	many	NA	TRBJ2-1	TGTGCCAGCAGCTTAGAACGGTTCCGCGATGGTGAGCAGTTCTTC	CASSLERFRDGEQFF
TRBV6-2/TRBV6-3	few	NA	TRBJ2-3	TGTGCCAGCCGAAGAGGAGTTGACACGCAGTATTTT	CASRRGVDTQYF
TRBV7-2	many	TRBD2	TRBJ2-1	TGTGCCAGCAGCTTAGCAGGACTAGCGGGAGAGCACCCCTACAATGAGCAGTTCTTC	CASSLAGLAGEHPYNEQFF
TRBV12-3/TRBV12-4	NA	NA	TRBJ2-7	TGTGCCAGCAGTTTAGCGCTGTCAGGTACCTCCTACGAGCAGTACTTC	CASSLALSGTSYEQYF
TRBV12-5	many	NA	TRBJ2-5	TGTGCTAGTGGTTTGGGCAGGGCCAGACCCCAGTACTTC	CASGLGRARPQYF
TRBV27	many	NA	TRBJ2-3	TGTGCCAGCAGTTCCCTCCGGAGCACAGATACGCAGTATTTT	CASSSLRSTDTQYF
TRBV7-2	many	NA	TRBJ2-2	TGTGCCAGCAGCGTCGACACGAGGCGGGCCGGGGAGCTGTTTTTT	CASSVDTRRAGELFF
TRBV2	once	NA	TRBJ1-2	TGTGCCAGCATGGGCTCAACCCCCTCAAAGAATGGCTACACCTTC	CASMGSTPSKNGYTF